One T cell receptor beta chain is described in this entry. Sequencing used immunoSEQ multiplex PCR; TCRdb keeps in-frame clones, though not all of them. Counted here are 150,000 to 200,000 clones, approximately 94% occurring once; the ten biggest clones make up around 1.3%. This CDR3 is built from 14 residues. With 2 bases removed from V and 5 bases from J, the gap between germline ends came to 10 bases. Germline V gene lookup returns CDR1 MNHNY and CDR2 SVGAGI (reference sequence). The data are from a study of control samples from healthy donors and cancer patients. Sample: blood. V usage is TRBV6-6 and J usage is TRBJ1-5; D call uncertain. The receptor comes from a young woman in good health. CDR3 loop: CASSYNGEDQPQHF. CDR3 nucleotide sequence: TGTGCCAGCAGTTACAACGGGGAAGATCAGCCCCAGCATTTT.